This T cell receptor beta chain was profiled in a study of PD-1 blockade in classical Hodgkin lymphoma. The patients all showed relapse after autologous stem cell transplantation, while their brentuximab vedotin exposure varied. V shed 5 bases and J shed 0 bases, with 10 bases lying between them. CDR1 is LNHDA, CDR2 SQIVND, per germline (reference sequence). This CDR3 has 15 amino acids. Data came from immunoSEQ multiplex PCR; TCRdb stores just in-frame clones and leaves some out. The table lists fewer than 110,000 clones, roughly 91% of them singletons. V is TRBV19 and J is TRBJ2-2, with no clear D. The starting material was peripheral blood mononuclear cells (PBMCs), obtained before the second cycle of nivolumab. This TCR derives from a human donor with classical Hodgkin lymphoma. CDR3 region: CASSYQAANTGELFF. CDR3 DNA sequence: TGTGCCAGTAGTTACCAGGCTGCGAACACCGGGGAGCTGTTTTTT.